Sequencing of this T cell receptor beta chain was carried out in a study of T-cell memory formation after mild COVID-19. Researchers used 5'RACE with constant-segment primers to make TCR alpha and TCR beta cDNA libraries that carry sample barcodes and UMIs. From the 5' RACE reads, TCRdb called clonotypes with MiXCR, one entry per CDR3 protein. The data show approximately 150,000 distinct CDR3 sequences, 15% to 20% seen once. Germline V gives CDR1 MNHEY, CDR2 SVGEGT. The V gene end was trimmed by 4 bases and the J gene end by 0 bases; junction bases not matched to a gene: 9. The CDR3 extends over 17 amino acids.

The V call is TRBV6-2 or TRBV6-3, the J call TRBJ2-1; 7 bases match TRBD2. The source material was PBMCs or a T cell subset sorted from them (not recorded which). The TCR sequence derives from an adult woman who had mild COVID-19 (a few samples of this study predate the infection). Cell type and time point are not known. CDR3 sequence reads: CASSSRRLAASYNEQFF. DNA for the CDR3: TGTGCCAGCAGTTCCCGACGACTAGCTGCCTCCTACAATGAGCAGTTCTTC.